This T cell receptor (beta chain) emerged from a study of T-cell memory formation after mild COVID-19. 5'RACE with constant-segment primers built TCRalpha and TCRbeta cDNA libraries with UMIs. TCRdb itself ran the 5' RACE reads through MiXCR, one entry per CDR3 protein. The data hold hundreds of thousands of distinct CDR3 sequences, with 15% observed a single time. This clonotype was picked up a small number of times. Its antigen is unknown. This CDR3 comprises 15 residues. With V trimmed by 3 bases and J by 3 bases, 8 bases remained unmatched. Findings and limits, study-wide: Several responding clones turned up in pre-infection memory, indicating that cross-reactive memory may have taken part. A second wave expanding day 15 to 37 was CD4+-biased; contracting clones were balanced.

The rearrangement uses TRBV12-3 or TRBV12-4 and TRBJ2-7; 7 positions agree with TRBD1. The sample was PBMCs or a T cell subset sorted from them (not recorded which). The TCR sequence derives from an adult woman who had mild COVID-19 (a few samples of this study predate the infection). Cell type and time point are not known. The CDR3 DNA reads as TGTGCCAGCAGTTTTGGACAGGATCTATTCTACGAGCAGTACTTC. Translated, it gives CASSFGQDLFYEQYF.